This T cell receptor beta chain comes out of a study of cytomegalovirus exposure and HLA in healthy donors. Study at large: Genetic ancestry analysis placed about 76% of the 400 or so donors that were genotyped in the Caucasian-associated cluster. Broader study findings: CMV serostatus was the only immune exposure information that was available. CMV antigen specificity of three CMV-associated chains was confirmed in vitro.

Amplification used 60 Vbeta primers and 13 Jbeta primers. The protocol was immunoSEQ multiplex PCR, while the TCRdb copy is restricted to in-frame clones and leaves out a portion. The sample records about 130,000 clones, about 76% being singletons. This CDR3 has 16 amino acids. CDR1 is SGHDN, CDR2 FVKESK, per germline. Trimming took 0 bases from V and 0 from J, leaving 9 bases between them. Healthy bone marrow donors made up the cohort. Concerning this clone: As yet, its antigen is unknown.

The chain recombines TRBV14 with TRBJ1-5; the D gene is possibly TRBD1 (5 bases). The sequence was obtained from a male donor in good health and CMV-seronegative. Sequencing input: PBMCs. CDR3 bases: TGTGCCAGCAGCCAAGATCGACAGTTTAGCAATCAGCCCCAGCATTTT. Protein: CASSQDRQFSNQPQHF.